The 20 T cell receptor beta chains below all came from one sample that was sequenced in a study of shared clonotypes between healthy human individuals. Measured with immunoSEQ multiplex PCR; TCRdb has only the in-frame clones, and not every one. The profile shows fewer than 1.4 million clones, approximately 80% of them singletons. What was sequenced was memory CD4+ T cells from PBMCs. Noted subset: CD45RA-negative fraction. The receptors were sampled from a man between 18 and 35 years old in good health. Some clones in this sample may be carry-over from other donors' samples.

The J gene is TRBJ2-5, the V gene TRBV11-1; perhaps TRBD2 as D (6 bases). The CDR3 is 15 amino acids. Germline assignment: CDR1 SGHAT and CDR2 FQDESV (reference sequence). The V end lost 1 base, the J end lost 5 bases, and 14 bases lay between the germline ends. CDR3: CASSLERAGGETQYF. The CDR3 DNA reads TGTGCCAGCAGCTTAGAGCGGGCCGGTGGGGAGACCCAGTACTTC.

This chain joins TRBV5-1 and TRBJ2-7; D remains ambiguous. Germline V gene data show CDR1 as SGHRS and CDR2 as YFSETQ. The CDR3 is 15 residues long. V was clipped by 2 bases and J by 2 bases, with 14 bases between them. CDR3 amino acids: CASSFVEPLTYEQYF. For the CDR3, the DNA is TGCGCCAGCAGCTTCGTTGAACCCTTAACCTACGAGCAGTACTTC.

The sample holds a few counts of this clone. The CDR3 region is CASRGSGKRYEQYF. The DNA of the CDR3 is TGTGCCAGCAGGGGAAGCGGGAAGCGGTACGAGCAGTACTTC. The chain carries TRBV28 and TRBJ2-7; the match to TRBD2 covers 7 bases. The germline V gene encodes CDR1 MDHEN and CDR2 SYDVKM. This CDR3 has 14 amino acids. With 6 bases clipped from V and 4 bases from J, the junction kept 9 bases outside the gene matches.

The genes are TRBV5-1 and TRBJ1-2; D is ambiguous. Germline loops: CDR1 SGHRS, CDR2 YFSETQ. The V end lost 3 bases, the J end lost 9 bases, and 18 bases lay between the germline ends. This CDR3 region has 14 residues. CDR3 nucleotides: TGCGCCAGCAGCTCCCAAGGGATGGTCGGGCGCTACACCTTC. This encodes CASSSQGMVGRYTF.

The rearrangement joins TRBV9 to TRBJ2-7, with D possibly matching TRBD2 (5 bases). Between the trimmed V and J ends, which lost 8 bases and 4 bases, there was a span of 16 bases. Germline V lookup: CDR1 SGDLS, CDR2 YYNGEE. The CDR3 spans 13 residues. The CDR3 region has the DNA TGTGCCAGTGGTCCGAGGGTGGGGTACGAGCAGTACTTC. Translated, it gives CASGPRVGYEQYF.

The chain combines TRBV29-1 with TRBJ1-2, with a weak D call TRBD1 (5 bases). The germline V gene encodes CDR1 SQVTM and CDR2 ANQGSEA. The CDR3 has 15 residues. V was clipped by 7 bases and J by 5 bases, with 23 bases between them. The CDR3 DNA reads as TGCAGCGCCACCCGGGGACTCCAGGAGGGATATGGCTACACCTTC. It translates to CSATRGLQEGYGYTF.

V usage is TRBV5-8 and J usage is TRBJ2-2; 11 nucleotides match TRBD1. V lost 1 base, J lost 9 bases, and 5 bases stayed unmatched. The V gene's germline CDR1 is SGHTS and CDR2 YDEGEE. CDR3 size: 15 residues. Here the CDR3 reads CASSLSGTGGRELFF. As DNA, the CDR3 is TGTGCCAGCAGCTTGTCGGGGACAGGGGGACGGGAGCTGTTTTTT.

The CDR3 region has the DNA TGCGCCAGCAGCCTTGATTTTAGCGGGAGGGCCTACGAGCAGTACTTC. Protein: CASSLDFSGRAYEQYF. The chain combines TRBV5-1 with TRBJ2-7; 11 bases line up with TRBD2. CDR1 and CDR2 (germline): SGHRS, YFSETQ. The CDR3 is 16 residues long. With 4 bases clipped from V and 2 bases from J, the junction kept 8 bases outside the gene matches.

This clone was detected only once. Here the CDR3 reads CASCRGPTDTQYF. The CDR3 DNA is TGTGCCAGTTGCAGGGGTCCCACAGATACGCAGTATTTT. The rearrangement joins TRBV19 to TRBJ2-3; D may be TRBD1 (6 bases). From germline, CDR1 is LNHDA and CDR2 SQIVND (reference sequence). The V and J ends lost 8 bases and 2 bases respectively, with 11 bases between them. The CDR3 has 13 residues.

This rearrangement joins TRBV5-6 to TRBJ2-4, with D tentatively TRBD2 (6 bases). CDR1 is SGHDT and CDR2 is YYEEEE in the germline V gene. With 6 bases removed from V and 3 bases from J, the gap between germline ends came to 13 bases. CDR3 length: 14 residues. The DNA of the CDR3 is TGTGCCAGCAACGTGGGAGGAGGCAAAAACATTCAGTACTTC. Translation: CASNVGGGKNIQYF. Full variable domain (missing parts from reference TRBV5-6 and TRBJ2-4): DAGVTQSPTHLIKTRGQQVTLRCSPKSGHDTVSWYQQALGQGPQFIFQYYEEEERQRGNFPDRFSGHQFPNYSSELNVNALLLGDSALYLCASNVGGGKNIQYFGAGTRLSVL.

V gene TRBV27 combines with J gene TRBJ1-1; D is possibly TRBD1 (6 bases). Germline CDR1 is MNHEY and CDR2 is SMNVEV (reference sequence). Trimming removed 2 bases at V and 5 bases at J, with 15 bases between. This CDR3 contains 15 residues. The CDR3 sequence is CASSLVSRGNTEAFF. The CDR3 bases are TGTGCCAGCAGTTTAGTATCGAGGGGGAATACTGAAGCTTTCTTT.

The chain links TRBV5-1 to TRBJ2-5; D ambiguous. V gave up 5 bases and J gave up 0 bases, with 5 bases separating them. CDR1 SGHRS and CDR2 YFSETQ come from the germline V gene. The CDR3 sequence is 12 residues long. DNA for the CDR3: TGCGCCAGCAGAGCAAACCAAGAGACCCAGTACTTC. It is translated as CASRANQETQYF.

The rearrangement joins TRBV29-1 to TRBJ2-1; no definite D call. The CDR3 contains 12 residues. Germline CDR1 SQVTM, CDR2 ANQGSEA. Trimming took off 8 bases at V and 8 bases at J, with 16 bases between the two ends. DNA of the CDR3: TGCAGCTTTACCCTGAGGTTCGATGAGCAGTTCTTC. Translation: CSFTLRFDEQFF.

This clone has more than one count but fewer than ten. V usage is TRBV7-3 and J usage is TRBJ1-1; D unclear. Trimming left V 5 bases short and J 1 base short, with 8 bases between. This CDR3 is 13 amino acids long. Germline V lookup: CDR1 SGHTA, CDR2 FQGTGA. CDR3: CASSTRENTEAFF. CDR3 bases: TGTGCCAGCAGCACCCGAGAGAACACTGAAGCTTTCTTT.

In nucleotides, the CDR3 is TGTGCCTGGAGTGTAGGGGCGGGGAGGCGAGTCACCGGGGAGCTGTTTTTT. Translation gives CAWSVGAGRRVTGELFF. The rearrangement links TRBV30 to TRBJ2-2; possibly TRBD2 for D (6 bases). The germline V gene encodes CDR1 GTSNPN and CDR2 SVGIG (reference sequence). Trimming cost V 0 bases and J 4 bases, with 18 bases left between them. The CDR3 consists of 17 residues.

The rearrangement links TRBV30 to TRBJ1-4; D is undetermined. There are 13 residues in the CDR3. Germline CDR1 is GTSNPN and CDR2 is SVGIG (reference sequence). Trimming took off 2 bases at V and 8 bases at J, with 12 bases between the two ends. CDR3: CAWSSPGLEKLFF. CDR3 coding DNA: TGTGCCTGGAGTTCGCCAGGTCTCGAAAAACTGTTTTTT.

Concerning this clone: This same CDR3 is encoded by further DNA sequences in the sample. The rearrangement joins TRBV7-3 to TRBJ2-1, with D unclear. The CDR3 has 13 amino acids. Germline V lookup: CDR1 SGHTA, CDR2 FQGTGA. Trimming removed 2 bases at V and 5 bases at J, with 7 bases between. CDR3 residues: CASSLGRNNEQFF. As DNA, the CDR3 is TGTGCCAGCAGCTTAGGTCGCAACAATGAGCAGTTCTTC.

The gene calls are TRBV5-4 and TRBJ2-3; no clear D. CDR1 is SGHNT, CDR2 YYREEE, per germline (reference sequence). The CDR3 extends over 14 amino acids. Trimming took off 0 bases at V and 1 base at J, with 6 bases between the two ends. The CDR3 DNA reads as TGTGCCAGCAGCTTGGACACCCGCACAGATACGCAGTATTTT. Protein product: CASSLDTRTDTQYF.

The V call is TRBV19, the J call TRBJ2-3, with D perhaps TRBD1 or TRBD2 (5 bases each). Deletions cut 2 bases from V and 1 base from J, with 7 bases between. The CDR3 sequence is 14 residues long. Per the germline V gene, CDR1 is LNHDA and CDR2 is SQIVND (reference sequence). The CDR3 protein is CASSILGGTDTQYF. As DNA, the CDR3 is TGTGCCAGTAGTATACTGGGGGGCACAGATACGCAGTATTTT.

The V and J genes are TRBV27 and TRBJ1-3; D is ambiguous. The CDR3 has 13 residues. Germline assignment: CDR1 MNHEY and CDR2 SMNVEV (reference sequence). V lost 10 bases, J lost 4 bases, and 14 bases lay in between. The CDR3, as DNA: TGTGCCACCAGGCCCATACGAGGAAACACCATATATTTT. This sequence encodes CATRPIRGNTIYF.